This section outlines one TCR beta chain sequence together with its context. This sample was taken from a study of T cell responses to AZD1222 COVID-19 vaccine. V was clipped by 7 bases and J by 0 bases, with 9 bases between them. The germline gives CDR1 KGHSH, CDR2 LQKENI. The CDR3 has 13 residues. TCRdb's table, derived via immunoSEQ multiplex PCR, lists solely in-frame clones and lacks some. The sample includes roughly 170,000 clones, just over 85% seen only once; the top ten take around 0.5%. This clonotype was obtained from an adult in good health. The gene calls are TRBV18 and TRBJ1-1; no reliable D call. The specimen comprised peripheral blood, sampled on day 0 of AZD1222 vaccination. CDR3 in amino acids: CASLGQLNTEAFF. The CDR3 region has the DNA TGTGCCAGCTTAGGGCAGCTGAACACTGAAGCTTTCTTT.